This TCR beta chain was found in a study of neurological immune-mediated disorders. Findings and limits, study-wide: The absence of any CDR3 amino acid sequence shared by expanded clones across subjects suggests that repertoires were private in all groups. Levels of TCR clonal expansion peaked in HTLV-1-associated myelopathy and reached their lowest in multiple sclerosis, under those of healthy controls.

TCRdb reanalysed the 5' RACE reads using MiXCR and keeps one entry per CDR3 protein. The sample shows 74,000 or so distinct CDR3 sequences, 9.4% of them seen only once. In its sample, this clonotype was seen many times. Its specificity is not known. The germline gives CDR1 SGHRS, CDR2 YFSETQ. Deletions cut 0 bases from V and 3 bases from J, with 15 bases between. The CDR3 has 16 residues. The J gene is TRBJ1-1, the V gene TRBV5-1; no clear D gene. The sample taken for sequencing was PBMCs. The receptor was derived from a man aged 50 to 59 in good health. In DNA, the CDR3 is TGCGCCAGCAGCTTGGAATTCCGGAACCCGGACACTGAAGCTTTCTTT. It specifies CASSLEFRNPDTEAFF.